The source of this T cell receptor (beta chain) is a study of shared clonotypes between healthy human individuals. The study, taken as a whole, reports: Clonotypes shared by all four sorted-subset donors had higher generation probabilities than non-shared clonotypes.

This clone was counted only a few times. Its antigen is unidentified. Original methodology: Junction-only immunoSEQ data arrived without quality scores, meaning filtering differed. Profiled with immunoSEQ multiplex PCR; TCRdb holds only in-frame clones, not every one. The V and J calls and clone size come from that table; D and trimming were worked out from the DNA. The sample records some 2,100,000 clones, about 93% being singletons. Terminally differentiated effector memory CD45RA+ cells were excluded by CCR7 positive selection of CD45RO-negative cells. Germline CDR1 reads MGHRA; CDR2 reads YSYEKL. The CDR3 loop spans 15 amino acids. V lost 0 bases and J 5 bases, leaving 13 bases between the germline ends.

The chain links TRBV4-1 to TRBJ1-1; a possible D gene is TRBD1 (6 bases). The TCR comes from a man aged 18 to 35 in good health. Some clones in this sample may be carry-over from other donors' samples. The sequenced material came from naive CD8+ T cells from PBMCs. The CDR3 DNA reads as TGCGCCAGCAGCCAAGACTCGGCAGGGGTTACTGAAGCTTTCTTT. It codes for CASSQDSAGVTEAFF.